This TCR beta chain was captured by sequencing in a study of blood T cell repertoires in COVID-19. Trimming removed 2 bases from V and 5 bases from J; junction bases left unmatched: 9. Per germline, CDR1 SGHRS and CDR2 YFSETQ. The CDR3 runs to 16 residues. Assay used: immunoSEQ multiplex PCR; TCRdb lists only in-frame clones, some missing. There are about 110,000 clones in the sample; about four fifths occur only once, and around 15% lies in the top ten. The sequencing sample was made of peripheral blood. The TCR sequence derives from a woman in her sixties or seventies with acute or convalescent COVID-19. The chain has TRBV5-1 and TRBJ2-1; 8 bases agree with TRBD1. The CDR3 loop is CASSLRSGGDNNEQFF. CDR3 sequence (DNA): TGCGCCAGCAGCTTACGTTCAGGGGGCGACAACAATGAGCAGTTCTTC. The full variable domain, completed using reference TRBV5-1 and TRBJ2-1, is KAGVTQTPRYLIKTRGQQVTLSCSPISGHRSVSWYQQTPGQGLQFLFEYFSETQRNKGNFPGRFSGRQFSNSRSEMNVSTLELGDSALYLCASSLRSGGDNNEQFFGPGTRLTVL.